This record covers a single T cell receptor beta chain. Its antigen is still unknown. These data originate in a study of T-cell memory formation after mild COVID-19. The wider study: Largely, the TCR clusters proved donor specific. Study outcomes and limitations: Shrinking CD4+ clones resided mostly in CM and EM, and CD8+ ones in EMRA. Second-wave clones that peaked on day 37 lacked confirmed SARS-CoV-2 specificity.

5'RACE with constant-segment primers built TCRalpha and TCRbeta cDNA libraries with UMIs. TCRdb passed the 5' RACE reads through MiXCR, listing each CDR3 protein once. The data contain 300,000 to 400,000 distinct CDR3 sequences, about an eighth of them singletons. The CDR3 has 14 residues. V lost 2 bases, J lost 3 bases, and 4 bases stayed unmatched. Looked up from germline, CDR1 is SGHAT and CDR2 is FQNNGV. What was sequenced was PBMCs or a T cell subset sorted from them (not recorded which). This TCR came from a man aged 18 to 35 who had mild COVID-19 (a few samples of this study predate the infection). Cell type and time point are not known. The genes are TRBV11-2 and TRBJ2-7; 7 bases line up with TRBD1. This CDR3 is CASSLRGQLYEQYF. The CDR3 region has the DNA TGTGCCAGCAGCTTACGGGGACAGCTCTACGAGCAGTACTTC.